Given below is one T cell receptor beta chain in context. What it binds is not known. The data were taken from a study of beta chain features in type 1 diabetes. TCRB transcripts that were expressed got sequenced, as all of the isolated RNA had been reverse transcribed. TCRdb's table, derived via immunoSEQ multiplex PCR, lists solely in-frame clones and lacks some. The data contain 250,000 to 300,000 clones, 14% of them singletons. CDR1 is SNHLY, CDR2 FYNNEI, per germline. Germline trimming cut 8 bases from V and 4 bases from J; bases unmatched to any gene: 9. The CDR3 is 14 amino acids. General study points: Significant though moderate, a shortening of TCRB CDR3s appeared in all four CD4+ subsets of Type 1 diabetes patients.

The sample taken for sequencing was naive CD4+ T cells from blood. This chain joins TRBV2 and TRBJ2-5; 8 positions agree with TRBD2. The sequence came from a young man with type 1 diabetes. CDR3 protein: CASGGLVEGETQYF. The CDR3 DNA follows: TGTGCCAGCGGGGGACTAGTCGAAGGAGAGACCCAGTACTTC. Variable domain in full (rest from reference TRBV2 and TRBJ2-5): EPEVTQTPSHQVTQMGQEVILRCVPISNHLYFYWYRQILGQKVEFLVSFYNNEISEKSEIFDDQFSVERPDGSNFTLKIRSTKLEDSAMYFCASGGLVEGETQYFGPGTRLLVL.